What follows are 30 T cell receptor beta chains derived from one specimen sequenced in a study of metastatic and nonmetastatic thyroid tumors. Every patient was untreated before thyroid surgery. TCRdb recomputed clones from the PCR reads via MiXCR. The table records under 55,000 clones, approximately 19% of them present only once. The sample comprised blood. All receptors derive from a female donor with papillary thyroid cancer or a benign thyroid nodule (not recorded which). Some clones in this sample may be carry-over from other donors' samples.

Ten or more counts support this clone. The rearrangement links TRBV11-1 to TRBJ1-1; D uncertain. CDR1 and CDR2 from the germline V gene are SGHAT and FQDESV (reference sequence). Trimming pared 7 bases from V and 8 bases from J, leaving 17 bases between. This CDR3 spans 13 amino acids. The CDR3 nucleotides are TGTGCCAGCACCATAGCAGGAGACGGCGAAGCTTTCTTT. It encodes CASTIAGDGEAFF.

This clone was counted a few times. Mismatch with germline at one junction end may stem from a read error. The CDR3 loop reads CASTLDRRESFF. As DNA, the CDR3 is TGTGCCAGCACTTTAGATCGCAGGGAATCTTTCTTT. V is TRBV28 and J is TRBJ1-1; tentative D call: TRBD1 (5 bases). This CDR3 spans 12 amino acids. CDR1 MDHEN and CDR2 SYDVKM come from the germline V gene.

In this sample, this clone turned up many times. This likely comes from a read error, as the CDR3 has no conserved phenylalanine or tryptophan at its end. The chain couples TRBV6-2 or TRBV6-3 to TRBJ1-1, with D hard to call. The CDR3 is 13 amino acids. The germline V and J ends were trimmed by 2 bases and 1 base, with 5 bases remaining between them. The V gene's germline CDR1 is MNHEY and CDR2 SVGEGT. The CDR3 spells CASSYGRNTEAFL. The CDR3 DNA sequence: TGTGCCAGCAGTTACGGGCGGAACACTGAAGCTTTCCTT.

A remark on this clone: The conserved closing phenylalanine or tryptophan is absent in this CDR3, likely reflecting a read error. The chain joins TRBV11-2 to TRBJ2-2; tentative D call: TRBD2 (6 bases). This CDR3 has 16 amino acids. Germline loops: CDR1 SGHAT, CDR2 FQNNGV. CDR3 amino acids: CANSQLGQAGNGELFS. In DNA form, the CDR3 reads TGTGCCAACAGCCAGCTAGGGCAGGCGGGAAACGGGGAGCTGTTTTCT.

This clone was counted many times. This chain uses TRBV12-3 or TRBV12-4 with TRBJ1-5, with a weak D call TRBD1 (5 bases). The germline V and J ends were trimmed by 5 bases and 7 bases, with 12 bases remaining between them. CDR3 length: 13 amino acids. The DNA for the CDR3 is TGTGCCAGCAGTGCGGGGCAGGGACAGCCCCAGCATTTT. It encodes CASSAGQGQPQHF.

V gene TRBV18 combines with J gene TRBJ2-7, with D unresolved. Trimming took off 2 bases at V and 4 bases at J, with 6 bases between the two ends. CDR1 and CDR2 (germline): KGHSH, LQKENI. This CDR3 region has 12 residues. The CDR3 nucleotides are TGTGCCAGCTCACCAGTTGAATACGAGCAGTACTTC. Its protein product is CASSPVEYEQYF. The complete variable domain, with remaining parts taken from reference TRBV18 and TRBJ2-7, reads NAGVMQNPRHLVRRRGQEARLRCSPMKGHSHVYWYRQLPEEGLKFMVYLQKENIIDESGMPKERFSAEFPKEGPSILRIQQVVRGDSAAYFCASSPVEYEQYFGPGTRLTVT.

This clone was seen a single time. The chain recombines TRBV30 with TRBJ1-2; possible D gene TRBD1, 6 bases. The ends were cut back, 0 bases at V and 12 bases at J, with 14 bases in the middle. The CDR3 extends over 12 amino acids. In germline, CDR1 is GTSNPN, CDR2 SVGIG (reference sequence). The CDR3 region has the DNA TGTGCCTGGAGTGTTGTTGGACAGCGAAACACCTTC. It encodes CAWSVVGQRNTF.

This clone was found many times. The rearrangement joins TRBV20-1 to TRBJ2-3; the D gene is possibly TRBD1 (6 bases). Per germline, CDR1 DFQATT and CDR2 SNEGSKA (reference sequence). This CDR3 comprises 14 residues. The V end was cut by 6 bases, the J end by 2 bases, with 15 bases between. The CDR3, as DNA: TGCAGTGCCGGACAGCGGCCTTCCACAGATACGCAGTATTTT. It is translated as CSAGQRPSTDTQYF.

This clone was detected many times. This sequence joins TRBV20-1 and TRBJ2-1; TRBD1 aligns across 11 bases. With V trimmed by 0 bases and J by 7 bases, 2 bases remained unmatched. This CDR3 has 14 residues. Germline V gene lookup returns CDR1 DFQATT and CDR2 SNEGSKA (reference sequence). The CDR3, as DNA: TGCAGTGCTAGAGAAGGGACAGGGGGAAATGAGCAGTTCTTC. This gives the protein CSAREGTGGNEQFF.

This clone was counted a few times. This chain links TRBV27 with TRBJ2-7, with a possible D match to TRBD2 (6 bases). This CDR3 is built from 16 residues. Germline V CDR1 and CDR2: MNHEY, SMNVEV (reference sequence). The V end lost 0 bases, the J end lost 1 base, and 13 bases lay between the germline ends. The CDR3 bases are TGTGCCAGCAGTTTATCGTTAGCGGCATATTCCTACGAGCAGTACTTC. Translated: CASSLSLAAYSYEQYF.

Ten or more counts support this clone. The chain is built from TRBV27 and TRBJ2-3; D is ambiguous. This CDR3 is 15 amino acids long. Germline CDR1 MNHEY, CDR2 SMNVEV (reference sequence). V lost 6 bases and J 0 bases, leaving 13 bases between the germline ends. CDR3 sequence reads: CASRGYRASTDTQYF. CDR3 coding DNA: TGTGCCAGCAGGGGGTATCGGGCCAGCACAGATACGCAGTATTTT.

Note on this clone: A read error is possible here, since a much larger clone lies one base away. J is TRBJ2-7 and V is TRBV4-1; D is ambiguous. The CDR3 sequence is 13 residues long. Germline-derived CDR1 and CDR2 are MGHRA and YSYEKL. The CDR3, as DNA: TGCGCCGGCAGCCAGAGAGTTTTTTACGAGCAGTACTTC. It encodes CAGSQRVFYEQYF.

The sample holds many counts of this clone. The chain's CDR3 is CASSPTPPTPSHGYTF. The DNA for the CDR3 is TGTGCCAGCAGCCCCACCCCACCGACGCCCTCCCATGGCTACACCTTC. The V and J genes are TRBV5-5 and TRBJ1-2, with D uncertain. The CDR3 spans 16 residues. Trimming cost V 4 bases and J 6 bases, with 22 bases left between them. Germline values: CDR1 SGHKS, CDR2 YYEKEE (reference sequence).

This clone was observed at least ten times. V is TRBV15 and J is TRBJ1-1; D not certain. Germline V gene lookup returns CDR1 LNHNV and CDR2 YYDKDF (reference sequence). The CDR3 extends over 13 amino acids. Trimming took 2 bases from V and 1 from J, leaving 5 bases between them. The CDR3 spells CATSRLENTEAFF. In DNA, the CDR3 is TGTGCCACCAGCAGACTTGAGAACACTGAAGCTTTCTTT.

By share, this clone counts as medium-sized. V and J are TRBV6-1 and TRBJ1-1; no clear D. V lost 2 bases and J lost 2, with 9 bases in between. The CDR3 has 14 amino acids. Germline assignment: CDR1 MNHNS and CDR2 SASEGT. DNA for the CDR3: TGTGCCAGCAGTGAATTGGTGGAAAACACTGAAGCTTTCTTT. Translated: CASSELVENTEAFF.

This clone was recorded at least ten times. The chain recombines TRBV9 with TRBJ1-2; 8 nucleotides line up with TRBD1. CDR1 and CDR2 from the germline V gene are SGDLS and YYNGEE. This CDR3 has 13 residues. The junction had 6 bases not matched to a gene; V was cut back by 3 bases and J by 8 bases. CDR3 DNA: TGTGCCAGCAGCGGAACAGGGGGTAAGGGCTACACCTTC. This gives the protein CASSGTGGKGYTF.

This chain connects TRBV6-1 to TRBJ2-7; possibly TRBD2 for D (5 bases). From germline, CDR1 is MNHNS and CDR2 SASEGT. V was clipped by 7 bases and J by 2 bases, with 15 bases between them. The CDR3 length is 14 residues. For the CDR3, the DNA is TGTGCCAGCATCCTTCCGGTGACTACCTACGAGCAGTACTTC. Its protein is CASILPVTTYEQYF.

Of note for this clone: A junction end diverges from the germline sequence, so it may reflect a read error. The chain carries TRBV24-1 and TRBJ1-5, with 12 bases that match TRBD1. Germline values: CDR1 KGHDR, CDR2 SFDVKD. The CDR3 consists of 18 residues. The DNA for the CDR3 is TGTGCCACCAGTGACAGGGGGACAGGGGGCGTTTTTAATCAGCCACAGCATTTT. This codes for CATSDRGTGGVFNQPQHF.

This clone was recorded many times. The rearrangement joins TRBV20-1 to TRBJ2-5; D possibly matches TRBD1 or TRBD2 (5 bases each). Looked up from germline, CDR1 is DFQATT and CDR2 is SNEGSKA (reference sequence). CDR3 length: 12 amino acids. V was trimmed by 6 bases and J by 1 base, leaving 9 bases between them. CDR3 nucleotides: TGCAGTGCCCGAGGGGCCCAAGAGACCCAGTACTTC. Translated, it gives CSARGAQETQYF.

Many counts were recorded for this clone. The chain links TRBV20-1 to TRBJ2-3; perhaps D is TRBD1 or TRBD2 (7 bases each). This CDR3 comprises 15 residues. CDR1 and CDR2 from the germline V gene are DFQATT and SNEGSKA (reference sequence). With 5 bases removed from V and 6 bases from J, the gap between germline ends came to 21 bases. CDR3 loop: CSASQTGREADTQYF. DNA of the CDR3: TGCAGTGCTTCTCAGACAGGGAGGGAGGCGGATACGCAGTATTTT.

This clone counts as medium-sized. The chain employs TRBV28 and TRBJ1-2; TRBD1 aligns across 12 bases. V was pared by 5 bases and J by 1 base, with 8 bases of the junction left unmatched. The germline V gene has CDR1 MDHEN and CDR2 SYDVKM. CDR3 length equals 17 residues. The DNA of the CDR3 is TGTGCCAGCAGTGTACCCGGGACAGGGGGCCTTAACTATGGCTACACCTTC. It specifies CASSVPGTGGLNYGYTF.

There are many counts of this clone. CDR3 nucleotide sequence: TGTGCCACCAGTGACCCACGGGATCTACAAGAGACCCAGTACTTC. As protein: CATSDPRDLQETQYF. The chain links TRBV24-1 to TRBJ2-5; tentatively, D is TRBD2 (5 bases). Germline values: CDR1 KGHDR, CDR2 SFDVKD. The CDR3 has 15 amino acids. V shed 4 bases and J shed 2 bases, with 13 bases lying between them.

About this clone itself: An end of the junction differs from the germline gene, which may be a read error. The genes are TRBV28 and TRBJ1-1, with unresolved D. The V gene's germline CDR1 is MDHEN and CDR2 SYDVKM. The CDR3 loop spans 14 amino acids. The DNA for the CDR3 is TGTGCCAGCGCAACACGGAGCTTTAACGGTGGAGCTTTATTT. It translates to CASATRSFNGGALF.

The V gene is TRBV7-8, the J gene TRBJ2-3; the match to TRBD2 covers 12 bases. V shed 1 base, J shed 1 base, and the junction held 3 bases outside the gene matches. Germline V gene data show CDR1 as SGHVS and CDR2 as FQNEAQ. The CDR3 totals 17 residues. The CDR3 sequence: CASSLEGLAGRTDTQYF. The CDR3 DNA follows: TGTGCCAGCAGCTTAGAAGGACTAGCGGGACGCACAGATACGCAGTATTTT.

This clone was counted between two and nine times. This rearrangement joins TRBV20-1 to TRBJ2-1, with D possibly being TRBD2 (5 bases). V was pared by 4 bases and J by 5 bases, with 15 bases between. CDR3 size: 14 residues. The germline V gene encodes CDR1 DFQATT and CDR2 SNEGSKA (reference sequence). DNA for the CDR3: TGCAGTGCTATCGTGGGTGGAGGTCACAATGAGCAGTTCTTC. Translating gives CSAIVGGGHNEQFF.

This clone turned up a few times. No conserved phenylalanine or tryptophan is present at the end of the CDR3, so a read error is the likely explanation. This rearrangement joins TRBV5-6 to TRBJ1-1; 8 bases line up with TRBD1. The germline gives CDR1 SGHDT, CDR2 YYEEEE. This CDR3 spans 13 amino acids. CDR3 region: CASRGQVKTEAFL. The CDR3 DNA sequence: TGTGCCAGCAGGGGACAGGTGAAAACTGAAGCTTTCCTT.

For this clone: Because the CDR3's place on the DNA is in doubt, the DNA is left out and the CDR3 is given as listed by TCRdb. J is TRBJ2-1 and V is TRBV7-3; TRBD1, the D gene given by the table, was not confirmed from the DNA. From germline, CDR1 is SGHTA and CDR2 FQGTGA. Ends included, the CDR3 has 14 residues. The CDR3 loop reads CASSTSGRDNEEFF.

In this sample, this clone turned up many times. This rearrangement joins TRBV20-1 to TRBJ1-1; D unresolved. The CDR3 contains 14 residues. From germline, CDR1 is DFQATT and CDR2 SNEGSKA (reference sequence). V dropped 0 bases and J dropped 10 bases, with 18 bases sitting between them. Here the CDR3 DNA reads TGCAGTGCTAGAGAAGGCGGTATAGGATGGGGAGCTTTCTTT. It yields the protein CSAREGGIGWGAFF.

Only a few counts were recorded for this clone. The chain uses TRBV6-1 and TRBJ1-3; D might be TRBD1 (6 bases). Trimming cost V 7 bases and J 3 bases, with 13 bases left between them. CDR1 and CDR2 from the germline V gene are MNHNS and SASEGT. The CDR3 sequence is 14 residues long. The CDR3 DNA reads TGTGCCAGCATTCTAAGGGGGGATGGAAACACCATATATTTT. It translates to CASILRGDGNTIYF.

This clone appeared a few times. This rearrangement joins TRBV6-2 or TRBV6-3 to TRBJ2-1, with 8 bases identical to TRBD2. CDR1 is MNHEY, CDR2 SVGEGT, per germline. The CDR3 length is 15 residues. V lost 4 bases to trimming and J lost 8 bases; unmatched junction nucleotides: 10. The CDR3 protein is CASSSFGLAGYEQFF. CDR3 coding DNA: TGTGCCAGCAGTTCCTTTGGCTTAGCGGGGTATGAGCAGTTCTTC.